These 10 T cell receptor beta chains share one sample of origin, sequenced in a study of CD8+ T cells in alopecia areata. In each case, RNA was isolated and then reverse transcribed into cDNA as the sequencing template. Profiling relied on immunoSEQ multiplex PCR, and the TCRdb table lists in-frame clones only, not all of them. The sample has fewer than 20,000 clones, more than 50% seen once. The study team obtained lesional scalp punch biopsies and peripheral blood from alopecia areata patients. Material: skin. The source is a human donor with alopecia areata.

The chain links TRBV7-9 to TRBJ2-7; D ambiguous. With 3 bases removed from V and 3 bases from J, the gap between germline ends came to 12 bases. This CDR3 comprises 14 residues. Per germline, CDR1 SEHNR and CDR2 FQNEAQ (reference sequence). The CDR3 spells CASSFDPRIYEQYF. CDR3 sequence (DNA): TGTGCCAGCAGCTTCGACCCTCGAATCTACGAGCAGTACTTC.

J is TRBJ2-5 and V is TRBV7-6; D is ambiguous. V lost 7 bases and J 1 base, leaving 10 bases between the germline ends. This CDR3 region has 13 residues. CDR1 and CDR2 (germline): SGHVS, FNYEAQ. DNA for the CDR3: TGTGCCAGCACGCGTGGGCCCCAAGAGACCCAGTACTTC. Translating gives CASTRGPQETQYF.

The rearrangement uses TRBV19 and TRBJ1-1; D remains unclear. Germline CDR1 is LNHDA and CDR2 is SQIVND (reference sequence). This CDR3 region has 14 residues. The V and J ends lost 6 bases and 4 bases respectively, with 15 bases between them. The CDR3 here is CASSREWVGTEAFF. The CDR3 bases are TGTGCCAGTAGCCGGGAGTGGGTCGGCACTGAAGCTTTCTTT.

The chain uses TRBV18 and TRBJ1-3, with D possibly matching TRBD1 (6 bases). CDR1 and CDR2 from the germline V gene are KGHSH and LQKENI. The CDR3 is 17 amino acids. V gave up 2 bases and J gave up 2 bases, with 16 bases separating them. The CDR3 DNA follows: TGTGCCAGCTCACCAAAAAGGTCGGGACACCCTGGAAACACCATATATTTT. Amino acid sequence: CASSPKRSGHPGNTIYF.

This clone was detected only once. The chain recombines TRBV19 with TRBJ1-5, with D perhaps matching TRBD1 (6 bases). The CDR3 is 13 residues long. V lost 5 bases and J lost 6, with 11 bases in between. Per germline, CDR1 LNHDA and CDR2 SQIVND (reference sequence). The CDR3: CASSPGGGQPQHF. The CDR3 DNA follows: TGTGCCAGTAGTCCGGGGGGCGGTCAGCCCCAGCATTTT.

This chain links TRBV14 with TRBJ1-1; weak D call: TRBD1 (5 bases). Germline CDR1 SGHDN, CDR2 FVKESK. V lost 2 bases and J 0 bases, leaving 19 bases between the germline ends. The CDR3 contains 18 residues. The CDR3 protein is CASSQWPVKGRLNTEAFF. The CDR3 coding sequence is TGTGCCAGCAGCCAATGGCCGGTAAAGGGGAGGTTGAACACTGAAGCTTTCTTT.

The chain uses TRBV2 and TRBJ2-7; TRBD2 matches 11 bases. Germline values: CDR1 SNHLY, CDR2 FYNNEI. This CDR3 is built from 17 residues. The junction had 13 bases not matched to a gene; V was cut back by 6 bases and J by 3 bases. CDR3 nucleotides: TGTGCCAGCAGCCCCGCCGGGACTAGCGGAGGGCTCTACGAGCAGTACTTC. Translation gives CASSPAGTSGGLYEQYF.

The V call is TRBV27, the J call TRBJ1-3; TRBD1 aligns across 9 bases. The CDR3 loop spans 16 amino acids. CDR1 is MNHEY and CDR2 is SMNVEV in the germline V gene (reference sequence). V was pared by 5 bases and J by 3 bases, with 8 bases of the junction left unmatched. CDR3: CASSQTPDRGGNTIYF. The CDR3 DNA reads TGTGCCAGCAGTCAAACCCCGGACAGGGGTGGAAACACCATATATTTT.

The rearrangement joins TRBV28 to TRBJ2-5, with D maybe TRBD2 (5 bases). The CDR3 length is 13 residues. Looked up from germline, CDR1 is MDHEN and CDR2 is SYDVKM. V shed 5 bases and J shed 7 bases, with 14 bases lying between them. CDR3 sequence: CASSGSLGWTQYF. The CDR3 nucleotides read TGTGCCAGCAGTGGGAGCCTAGGGTGGACCCAGTACTTC.

The chain uses TRBV6-5 and TRBJ2-7; 8 positions agree with TRBD2. The CDR3 consists of 16 residues. The V gene's germline CDR1 is MNHEY and CDR2 SVGAGI. The V and J ends lost 1 base and 3 bases, in that order; junction bases with no gene match: 8. The CDR3 DNA follows: TGTGCCAGCAGTTACTTCAGCGGGAGCGTACACTACGAGCAGTACTTC. It codes for CASSYFSGSVHYEQYF.